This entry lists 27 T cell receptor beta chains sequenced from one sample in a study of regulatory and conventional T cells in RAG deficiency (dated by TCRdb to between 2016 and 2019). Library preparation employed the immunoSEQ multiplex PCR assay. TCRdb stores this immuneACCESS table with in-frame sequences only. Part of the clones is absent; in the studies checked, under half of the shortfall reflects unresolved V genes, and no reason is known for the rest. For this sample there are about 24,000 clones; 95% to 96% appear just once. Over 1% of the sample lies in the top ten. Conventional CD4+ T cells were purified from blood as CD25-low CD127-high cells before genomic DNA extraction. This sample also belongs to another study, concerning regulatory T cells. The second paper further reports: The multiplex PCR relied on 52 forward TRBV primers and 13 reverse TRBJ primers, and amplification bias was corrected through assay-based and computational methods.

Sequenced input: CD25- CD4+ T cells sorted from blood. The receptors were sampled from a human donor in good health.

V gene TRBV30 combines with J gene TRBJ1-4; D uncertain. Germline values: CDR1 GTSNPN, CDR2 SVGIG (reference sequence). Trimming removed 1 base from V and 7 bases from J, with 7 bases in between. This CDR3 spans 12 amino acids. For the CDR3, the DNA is TGTGCCTGGAGTGCCGGTGGTGAAAAACTGTTTTTT. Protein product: CAWSAGGEKLFF.

The CDR3 spells CASSGGRASTDTQYF. The CDR3 coding sequence is TGTGCCAGCAGTGGGGGCAGGGCTAGCACAGATACGCAGTATTTT. V is TRBV6-1 and J is TRBJ2-3; D may be TRBD1 (5 bases). The CDR3 runs to 15 residues. The V gene's germline CDR1 is MNHNS and CDR2 SASEGT. Trimming cost V 4 bases and J 0 bases, with 11 bases left between them.

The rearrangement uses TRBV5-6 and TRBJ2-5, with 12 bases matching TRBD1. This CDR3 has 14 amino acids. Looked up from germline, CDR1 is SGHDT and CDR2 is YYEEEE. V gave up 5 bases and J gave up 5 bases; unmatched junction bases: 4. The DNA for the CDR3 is TGTGCCAGCAGGGGGACAGGGGGCAGGGAGACCCAGTACTTC. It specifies CASRGTGGRETQYF.

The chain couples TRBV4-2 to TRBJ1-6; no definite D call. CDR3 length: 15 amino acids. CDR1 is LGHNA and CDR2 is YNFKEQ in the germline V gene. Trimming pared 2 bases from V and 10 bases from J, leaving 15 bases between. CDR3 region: CASSQLSFVLSPLHF. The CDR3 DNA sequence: TGTGCCAGCAGCCAACTTTCTTTCGTCCTGTCACCCCTCCACTTT.

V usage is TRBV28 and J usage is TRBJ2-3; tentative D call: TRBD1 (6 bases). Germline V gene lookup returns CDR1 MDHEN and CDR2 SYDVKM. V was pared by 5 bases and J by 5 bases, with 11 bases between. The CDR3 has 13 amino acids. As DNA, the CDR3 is TGTGCCAGCAGTCGCAGGGGAAAAGATACGCAGTATTTT. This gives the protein CASSRRGKDTQYF.

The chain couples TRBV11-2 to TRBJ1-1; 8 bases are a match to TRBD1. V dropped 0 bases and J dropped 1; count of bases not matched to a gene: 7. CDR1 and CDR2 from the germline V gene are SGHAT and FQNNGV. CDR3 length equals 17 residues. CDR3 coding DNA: TGTGCCAGCAGCTTAGATGCCCGGACAGGGAGGAACACTGAAGCTTTCTTT. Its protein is CASSLDARTGRNTEAFF.

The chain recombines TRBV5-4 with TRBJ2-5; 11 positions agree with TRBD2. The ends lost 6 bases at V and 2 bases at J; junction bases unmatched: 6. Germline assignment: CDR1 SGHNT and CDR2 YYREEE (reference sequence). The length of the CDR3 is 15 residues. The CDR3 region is CASTLTSGGQETQYF. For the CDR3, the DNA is TGTGCCAGCACCCTAACTAGCGGGGGTCAAGAGACCCAGTACTTC.

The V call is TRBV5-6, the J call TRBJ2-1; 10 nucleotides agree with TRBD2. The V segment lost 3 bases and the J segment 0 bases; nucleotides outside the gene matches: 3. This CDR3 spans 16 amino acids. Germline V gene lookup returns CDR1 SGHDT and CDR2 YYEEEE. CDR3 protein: CASSSASGGSYNEQFF. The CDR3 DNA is TGTGCCAGCAGCTCGGCTAGCGGGGGCTCCTACAATGAGCAGTTCTTC.

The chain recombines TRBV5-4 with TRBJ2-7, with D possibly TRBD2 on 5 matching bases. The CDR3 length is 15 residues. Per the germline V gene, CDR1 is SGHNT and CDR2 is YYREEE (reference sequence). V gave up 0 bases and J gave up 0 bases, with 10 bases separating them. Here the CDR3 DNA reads TGTGCCAGCAGCTTGGGGGTTGGGAGCTCCTACGAGCAGTACTTC. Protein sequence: CASSLGVGSSYEQYF.

The chain's CDR3 is CASSGGHEKLFF. The CDR3 DNA is TGTGCCAGCAGTGGCGGGCATGAAAAACTGTTTTTT. This chain links TRBV2 with TRBJ1-4; D unresolved. Germline V CDR1 and CDR2: SNHLY, FYNNEI. CDR3 length: 12 amino acids. The V end was cut by 4 bases, the J end by 6 bases, with 6 bases between.

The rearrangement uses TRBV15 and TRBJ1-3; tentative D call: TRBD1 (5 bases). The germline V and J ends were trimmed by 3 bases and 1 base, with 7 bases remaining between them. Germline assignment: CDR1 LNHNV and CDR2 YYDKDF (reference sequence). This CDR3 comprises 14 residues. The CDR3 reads CATSRDTSGNTIYF. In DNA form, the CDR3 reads TGTGCCACCAGCAGGGACACATCTGGAAACACCATATATTTT.

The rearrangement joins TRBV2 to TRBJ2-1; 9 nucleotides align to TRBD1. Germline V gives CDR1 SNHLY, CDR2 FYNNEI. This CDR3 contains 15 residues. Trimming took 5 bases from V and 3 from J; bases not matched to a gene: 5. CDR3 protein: CASSPGTGFYNEQFF. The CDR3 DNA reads TGTGCCAGCAGTCCCGGGACAGGGTTCTACAATGAGCAGTTCTTC.

CDR3 residues: CASSRGQANSPLHF. In DNA, the CDR3 is TGTGCCAGCAGCCGAGGACAAGCTAATTCACCCCTCCACTTT. This chain joins TRBV7-2 and TRBJ1-6, with D perhaps matching TRBD1 (5 bases). Trimming removed 5 bases at V and 6 bases at J, with 11 bases between. This CDR3 region has 14 residues. Germline V gives CDR1 SGHTA, CDR2 FQGNSA.

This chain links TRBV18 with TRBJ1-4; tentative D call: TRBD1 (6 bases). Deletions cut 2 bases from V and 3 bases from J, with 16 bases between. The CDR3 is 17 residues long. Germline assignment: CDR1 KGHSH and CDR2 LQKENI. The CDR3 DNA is TGTGCCAGCTCACCAATCGAAGCGGGACACCCTAATGAAAAACTGTTTTTT. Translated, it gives CASSPIEAGHPNEKLFF.

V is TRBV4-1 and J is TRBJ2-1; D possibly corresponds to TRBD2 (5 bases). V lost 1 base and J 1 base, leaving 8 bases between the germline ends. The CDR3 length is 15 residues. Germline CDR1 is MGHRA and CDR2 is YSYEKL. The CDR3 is CASSQGPGSYNEQFF. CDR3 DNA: TGCGCCAGCAGCCAAGGTCCGGGATCCTACAATGAGCAGTTCTTC.

The CDR3 DNA reads TGTGCCAGCAGTGAAGGCCTAGAGCCTCAGCCCCAGCATTTT. It is translated as CASSEGLEPQPQHF. The rearrangement joins TRBV25-1 to TRBJ1-5, with D hard to call. Germline loops: CDR1 MGHDK, CDR2 SYGVNS. The CDR3 sequence is 14 residues long. Between the trimmed V and J ends, which lost 2 bases and 6 bases, there was a span of 11 bases.

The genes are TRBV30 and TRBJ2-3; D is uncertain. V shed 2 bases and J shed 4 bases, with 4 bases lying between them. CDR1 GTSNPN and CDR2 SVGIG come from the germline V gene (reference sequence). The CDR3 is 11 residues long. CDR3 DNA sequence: TGTGCCTGGAGTATCGCAGATACGCAGTATTTT. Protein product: CAWSIADTQYF.

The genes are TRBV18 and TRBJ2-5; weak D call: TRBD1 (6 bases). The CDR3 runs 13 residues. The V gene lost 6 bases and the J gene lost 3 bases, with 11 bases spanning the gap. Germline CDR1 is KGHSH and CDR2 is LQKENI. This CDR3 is CASSGYREETQYF. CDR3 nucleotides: TGTGCCAGCTCGGGTTACAGGGAAGAGACCCAGTACTTC. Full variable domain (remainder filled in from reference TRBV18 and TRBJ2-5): NAGVMQNPRHLVRRRGQEARLRCSPMKGHSHVYWYRQLPEEGLKFMVYLQKENIIDESGMPKERFSAEFPKEGPSILRIQQVVRGDSAAYFCASSGYREETQYFGPGTRLLVL.

The CDR3 protein is CASSYNRWSSPLHF. In DNA, the CDR3 is TGTGCCAGCAGTTACAACAGGTGGAGTTCACCCCTCCACTTT. The chain combines TRBV6-5 with TRBJ1-6, with D tentatively TRBD1 (5 bases). The CDR3 is 14 amino acids. CDR1 and CDR2 from the germline V gene are MNHEY and SVGAGI. V shed 2 bases and J shed 9 bases, with 11 bases lying between them.

CDR3 DNA: TGTGCCAGCAGCCAAGGAACCGGGACATTCGTCGAAAAACTGTTTTTT. Translating it yields CASSQGTGTFVEKLFF. The chain has TRBV4-2 and TRBJ1-4; weak D call: TRBD1 (6 bases). The CDR3 totals 16 residues. V lost 1 base to trimming and J lost 8 bases, with 17 bases between them. The germline gives CDR1 LGHNA, CDR2 YNFKEQ.

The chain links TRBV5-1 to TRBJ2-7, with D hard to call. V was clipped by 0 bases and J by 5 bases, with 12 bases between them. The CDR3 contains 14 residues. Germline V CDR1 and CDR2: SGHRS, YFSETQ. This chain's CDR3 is CASSLAVSTHEQYF. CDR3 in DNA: TGCGCCAGCAGCTTGGCCGTCAGTACCCACGAGCAGTACTTC. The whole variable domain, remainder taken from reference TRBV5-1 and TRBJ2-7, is KAGVTQTPRYLIKTRGQQVTLSCSPISGHRSVSWYQQTPGQGLQFLFEYFSETQRNKGNFPGRFSGRQFSNSRSEMNVSTLELGDSALYLCASSLAVSTHEQYFGPGTRLTVT.

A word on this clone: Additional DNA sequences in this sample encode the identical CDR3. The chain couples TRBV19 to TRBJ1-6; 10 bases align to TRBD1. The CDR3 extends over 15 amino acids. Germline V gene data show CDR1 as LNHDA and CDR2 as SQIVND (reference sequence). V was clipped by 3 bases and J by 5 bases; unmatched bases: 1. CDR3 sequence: CASSIGQGDNSPLHF. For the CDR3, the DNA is TGTGCCAGTAGTATCGGACAGGGGGATAATTCACCCCTCCACTTT.

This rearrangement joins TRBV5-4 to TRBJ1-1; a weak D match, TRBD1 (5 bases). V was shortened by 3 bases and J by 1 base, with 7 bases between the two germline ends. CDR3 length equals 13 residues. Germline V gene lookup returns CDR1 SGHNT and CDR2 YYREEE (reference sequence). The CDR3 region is CASSWQGNTEAFF. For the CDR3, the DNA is TGTGCCAGCAGCTGGCAGGGGAACACTGAAGCTTTCTTT.

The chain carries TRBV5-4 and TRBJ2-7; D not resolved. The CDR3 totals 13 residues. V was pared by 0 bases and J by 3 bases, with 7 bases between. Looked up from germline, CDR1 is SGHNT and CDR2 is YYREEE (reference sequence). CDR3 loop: CASSLESGYEQYF. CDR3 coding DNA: TGTGCCAGCAGCTTGGAATCCGGCTACGAGCAGTACTTC.

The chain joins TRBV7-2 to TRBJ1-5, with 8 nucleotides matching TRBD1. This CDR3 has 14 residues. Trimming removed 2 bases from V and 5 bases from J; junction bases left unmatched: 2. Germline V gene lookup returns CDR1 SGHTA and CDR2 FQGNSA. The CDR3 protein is CASSLQTGDQPQHF. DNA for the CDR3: TGTGCCAGCAGCTTACAGACAGGGGATCAGCCCCAGCATTTT.

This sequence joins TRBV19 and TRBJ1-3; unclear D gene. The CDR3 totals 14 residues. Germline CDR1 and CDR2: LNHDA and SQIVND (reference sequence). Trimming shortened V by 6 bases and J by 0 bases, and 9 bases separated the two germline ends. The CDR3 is CASSPRLSGNTIYF. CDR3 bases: TGTGCCAGTAGCCCTAGACTCTCTGGAAACACCATATATTTT. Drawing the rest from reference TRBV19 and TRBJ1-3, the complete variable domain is DGGITQSPKYLFRKEGQNVTLSCEQNLNHDAMYWYRQDPGQGLRLIYYSQIVNDFQKGDIAEGYSVSREKKESFPLTVTSAQKNPTAFYLCASSPRLSGNTIYFGEGSWLTVV.

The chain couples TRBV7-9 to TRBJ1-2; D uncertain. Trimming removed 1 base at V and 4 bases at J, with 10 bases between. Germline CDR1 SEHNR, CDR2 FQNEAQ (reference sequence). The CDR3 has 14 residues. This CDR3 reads CASSLDWQVYGYTF. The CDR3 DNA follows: TGTGCCAGCAGCTTAGATTGGCAGGTCTATGGCTACACCTTC.